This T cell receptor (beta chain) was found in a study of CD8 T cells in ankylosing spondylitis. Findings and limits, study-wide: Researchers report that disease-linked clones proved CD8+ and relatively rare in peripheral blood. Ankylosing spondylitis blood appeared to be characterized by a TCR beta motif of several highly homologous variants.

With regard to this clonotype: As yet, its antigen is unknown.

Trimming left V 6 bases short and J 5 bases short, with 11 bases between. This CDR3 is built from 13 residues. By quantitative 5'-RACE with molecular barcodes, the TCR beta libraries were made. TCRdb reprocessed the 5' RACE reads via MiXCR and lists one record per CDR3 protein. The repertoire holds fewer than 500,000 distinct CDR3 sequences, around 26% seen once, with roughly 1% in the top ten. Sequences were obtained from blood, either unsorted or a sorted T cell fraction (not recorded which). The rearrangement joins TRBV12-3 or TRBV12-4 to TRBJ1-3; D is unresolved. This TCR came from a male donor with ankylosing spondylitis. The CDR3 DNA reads TGTGCCAGCAGAATCCTATCTAGAAACACCATATATTTT. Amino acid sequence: CASRILSRNTIYF.